Listed below are T cell receptor beta chains from one sample, sequenced in a study of shared clonotypes between healthy human individuals. Clones were sequenced by immunoSEQ multiplex PCR, and TCRdb holds only the in-frame ones, with some missing. This table holds roughly 1,500,000 clones, around 98.5% found once. The material sequenced was naive CD4+ T cells sorted from blood. The receptors were sampled from a man under 40 in good health. CDR3s include the opening cysteine and the closing phenylalanine or tryptophan. Fields, in order: V gene, D gene, J gene, clone size, CDR3 DNA, CDR3 protein. A D gene is named only where the DNA matches it firmly. Not every row has a clone size; where given, it reads once, few, many or a size class.

v_call: TRBV5-4
d_call: TRBD1
j_call: TRBJ1-1
clone_size: -
cdr3_nt: TGTGCCAGCAGCCAACCAACAGGGGAGGGGACTGAAGCTTTCTTT
cdr3_aa: CASSQPTGEGTEAFF

v_call: TRBV28
d_call: TRBD1
j_call: TRBJ2-7
clone_size: -
cdr3_nt: TGTGCCAGCACTATTGGGACAGGGGGATCCTACGAGCAGTACTTC
cdr3_aa: CASTIGTGGSYEQYF

v_call: TRBV2
d_call: TRBD1
j_call: TRBJ2-7
clone_size: -
cdr3_nt: TGTGCCAGCAGTGACCCGACAGGGACCTTATACGAGCAGTACTTC
cdr3_aa: CASSDPTGTLYEQYF

v_call: TRBV2
d_call: TRBD1
j_call: TRBJ2-1
clone_size: -
cdr3_nt: TGTGCCAGCAAACGGGACAGGGGGGTTAATGAGCAGTTCTTC
cdr3_aa: CASKRDRGVNEQFF

v_call: TRBV29-1
d_call: TRBD2
j_call: TRBJ2-1
clone_size: -
cdr3_nt: TGCAGCGGGCTAGCGGAACACAATGAGCAGTTCTTC
cdr3_aa: CSGLAEHNEQFF

v_call: TRBV18
d_call: -
j_call: TRBJ2-5
clone_size: -
cdr3_nt: TGTGCCAGCTCCCCTGGGAGACAAGAGACCCAGTACTTC
cdr3_aa: CASSPGRQETQYF

v_call: TRBV19
d_call: -
j_call: TRBJ2-1
clone_size: -
cdr3_nt: TGTGCCAGTAGTATAACCGGGACAAATTACAATGAGCAGTTCTTC
cdr3_aa: CASSITGTNYNEQFF

v_call: TRBV7-9
d_call: -
j_call: TRBJ2-3
clone_size: -
cdr3_nt: TGTGCCAGCAGCTACGTAGATACGCAGTATTTT
cdr3_aa: CASSYVDTQYF

v_call: TRBV9
d_call: -
j_call: TRBJ2-7
clone_size: -
cdr3_nt: TGTGCCAGCAGCGTAGATCCAGTTTCCTACGAGCAGTACTTC
cdr3_aa: CASSVDPVSYEQYF

v_call: TRBV7-9
d_call: -
j_call: TRBJ2-5
clone_size: -
cdr3_nt: TGTGCCAGCAGCCCTCGGGATCTACAAGAGACCCAGTACTTC
cdr3_aa: CASSPRDLQETQYF

v_call: TRBV28
d_call: -
j_call: TRBJ2-2
clone_size: -
cdr3_nt: TGTGCCAGCAGTTTGTTACCCGGGAGCACCGGGGAGCTGTTTTTT
cdr3_aa: CASSLLPGSTGELFF

v_call: TRBV6-4
d_call: -
j_call: TRBJ2-1
clone_size: -
cdr3_nt: TGTGCCAGCAGTGACTCAACCCCCAATGAGCAGTTCTTC
cdr3_aa: CASSDSTPNEQFF

v_call: TRBV9
d_call: -
j_call: TRBJ1-4
clone_size: once
cdr3_nt: TGTGCCAGCAGCGCGACGCCCGCTAATGAAAAACTGTTTTTT
cdr3_aa: CASSATPANEKLFF

v_call: TRBV12-5
d_call: -
j_call: TRBJ2-7
clone_size: -
cdr3_nt: TGTGCTAGTGGTTTCGCAGGGACCTACGAGCAGTACTTC
cdr3_aa: CASGFAGTYEQYF

v_call: TRBV28
d_call: -
j_call: TRBJ1-1
clone_size: -
cdr3_nt: TGTGCCAGCAGTTTGCCGGGGCAGGTTAACACTGAAGCTTTCTTT
cdr3_aa: CASSLPGQVNTEAFF

v_call: TRBV15
d_call: -
j_call: TRBJ2-7
clone_size: -
cdr3_nt: TGTGCCACCAGCAGAGGTGGGTCAGGGATCCCCTACGAGCAGTACTTC
cdr3_aa: CATSRGGSGIPYEQYF

v_call: TRBV11-2
d_call: -
j_call: TRBJ1-2
clone_size: -
cdr3_nt: TGTGCCAGCAGCTTAGTCTATGGCTACACCTTC
cdr3_aa: CASSLVYGYTF

v_call: TRBV10-3
d_call: -
j_call: TRBJ2-7
clone_size: -
cdr3_nt: TGTGCCATCAGTGGAAGCAGGCCCTACGAGCAGTACTTC
cdr3_aa: CAISGSRPYEQYF

v_call: TRBV7-9
d_call: TRBD2
j_call: TRBJ2-1
clone_size: -
cdr3_nt: TGTGCCAGGACGGGACTAGCGGGCGGTGAGCAGTTCTTC
cdr3_aa: CARTGLAGGEQFF

v_call: TRBV20-1
d_call: -
j_call: TRBJ2-5
clone_size: -
cdr3_nt: TGCAGTGCTGACCCCAAGACCCAGTACTTC
cdr3_aa: CSADPKTQYF

v_call: TRBV10-1
d_call: -
j_call: TRBJ1-3
clone_size: -
cdr3_nt: TGCGCCAGCAGTGAGTCTGGGACCCCGTGGAACACCATATATTTT
cdr3_aa: CASSESGTPWNTIYF

v_call: TRBV5-6
d_call: -
j_call: TRBJ2-5
clone_size: once
cdr3_nt: TGTGCCAGCAGCTTTTTCCGGATGGAGAACGCTGCGGAGACCCAGTACTTC
cdr3_aa: CASSFFRMENAAETQYF

v_call: TRBV2
d_call: -
j_call: TRBJ1-5
clone_size: -
cdr3_nt: TGTGCCAGCGGCTTGGGCCCAAATCAGCCCCAGCATTTT
cdr3_aa: CASGLGPNQPQHF

v_call: TRBV20-1
d_call: TRBD1
j_call: TRBJ2-1
clone_size: -
cdr3_nt: TGCAGTGCCCCGGGACAGGCACAGCAGTTCTTC
cdr3_aa: CSAPGQAQQFF

v_call: TRBV6-8
d_call: TRBD2
j_call: TRBJ2-1
clone_size: -
cdr3_nt: TGTGCCAGCAGTTACGACCCCGGGCCTAGCGGAAACAATGAGCAGTTCTTC
cdr3_aa: CASSYDPGPSGNNEQFF

v_call: TRBV4-3
d_call: -
j_call: TRBJ2-2
clone_size: -
cdr3_nt: TGCGCCAGCAGCCAAGAACCCCCCCGCGGGACGAACACCGGGGAGCTGTTTTTT
cdr3_aa: CASSQEPPRGTNTGELFF

v_call: TRBV9
d_call: TRBD2
j_call: TRBJ2-3
clone_size: -
cdr3_nt: TGTGCCAGCAGCGTAAAGGCTAGCGGGAGGGCCATCCCAAGCACAGATACGCAGTATTTT
cdr3_aa: CASSVKASGRAIPSTDTQYF

v_call: TRBV27
d_call: -
j_call: TRBJ2-7
clone_size: once
cdr3_nt: TGTGCCAGCAGTTTATCAGGATTCAAAGCGCACGAGCAGTACTTC
cdr3_aa: CASSLSGFKAHEQYF

v_call: TRBV27
d_call: TRBD1
j_call: TRBJ1-2
clone_size: -
cdr3_nt: TGTGCCAGCAGTTGGGACAGAAACTATGGCTACACCTTC
cdr3_aa: CASSWDRNYGYTF

v_call: TRBV14
d_call: -
j_call: TRBJ2-4
clone_size: -
cdr3_nt: TGTGCCAGCAGCTACGGGGACCCCGAGTACTACATTCAGTACTTC
cdr3_aa: CASSYGDPEYYIQYF

v_call: TRBV5-4
d_call: TRBD2
j_call: TRBJ2-2
clone_size: -
cdr3_nt: TGTGCCAGCAGCATGGGTACTAGCGGGAGGTCGACCGGGGAGCTGTTTTTT
cdr3_aa: CASSMGTSGRSTGELFF

v_call: TRBV28
d_call: -
j_call: TRBJ1-1
clone_size: -
cdr3_nt: TGTGCCAGCACCTCTCCGGCAGGGAACACTGAAGCTTTCTTT
cdr3_aa: CASTSPAGNTEAFF

v_call: TRBV7-9
d_call: TRBD1
j_call: TRBJ2-2
clone_size: -
cdr3_nt: TGTGCCAGCAGCCCTATCTCTGGACAGGGGGTCACCGGGGAGCTGTTTTTT
cdr3_aa: CASSPISGQGVTGELFF

v_call: TRBV2
d_call: -
j_call: TRBJ1-4
clone_size: -
cdr3_nt: TGTGCCAGCAGTGAAGGTGAAAAACTGTTTTTT
cdr3_aa: CASSEGEKLFF

v_call: TRBV14
d_call: TRBD2
j_call: TRBJ2-1
clone_size: once
cdr3_nt: TGTGCCAGCAGCCTTCAGGGACTATCTTACAATGAGCAGTTCTTC
cdr3_aa: CASSLQGLSYNEQFF

v_call: TRBV18
d_call: TRBD2
j_call: TRBJ2-3
clone_size: -
cdr3_nt: TGTGCCAGCTCCCCACTCCGGGGGGAAGATACGCAGTATTTT
cdr3_aa: CASSPLRGEDTQYF

v_call: TRBV11-2
d_call: -
j_call: TRBJ2-1
clone_size: -
cdr3_nt: TGTGCCAGCAGCCCAGCCGGGACCCTTTACAATGAGCAGTTCTTC
cdr3_aa: CASSPAGTLYNEQFF

v_call: TRBV6-6
d_call: -
j_call: TRBJ1-4
clone_size: -
cdr3_nt: TGTGCCAGCAGTTACGTGGGGGTCGGTCGTGAAAAACTGTTTTTT
cdr3_aa: CASSYVGVGREKLFF

v_call: TRBV9
d_call: -
j_call: TRBJ2-1
clone_size: -
cdr3_nt: TGTGCCAGCAGCGTAACACTAGCCGGTTCCTACAATGAGCAGTTCTTC
cdr3_aa: CASSVTLAGSYNEQFF

v_call: TRBV9
d_call: -
j_call: TRBJ1-1
clone_size: -
cdr3_nt: TGTGCCAGCATTTTTACGGAACAGGGATTGAACACTGAAGCTTTCTTT
cdr3_aa: CASIFTEQGLNTEAFF

v_call: TRBV5-4
d_call: -
j_call: TRBJ1-5
clone_size: -
cdr3_nt: TGTGCCAGCAGCTTGGCAGGGAATCAGCCCCAGCATTTT
cdr3_aa: CASSLAGNQPQHF

v_call: TRBV6-1
d_call: -
j_call: TRBJ2-3
clone_size: -
cdr3_nt: TGTGCCAGTCTACGGGAGTGGACAACAGATACGCAGTATTTT
cdr3_aa: CASLREWTTDTQYF

v_call: TRBV29-1
d_call: -
j_call: TRBJ2-5
clone_size: -
cdr3_nt: TGCAGCGCCCAGGGGACAACCCCTGAAGAGACCCAGTACTTC
cdr3_aa: CSAQGTTPEETQYF

v_call: TRBV11-2
d_call: -
j_call: TRBJ2-5
clone_size: -
cdr3_nt: TGTGCCAGCAGCCACAGGGTTGAGGAGACCCAGTACTTC
cdr3_aa: CASSHRVEETQYF

v_call: TRBV10-1
d_call: TRBD2
j_call: TRBJ2-7
clone_size: -
cdr3_nt: TGCGCCAGCAGTATAGCGGGAACTGGGGAGCAGTACTTC
cdr3_aa: CASSIAGTGEQYF

v_call: TRBV7-2
d_call: -
j_call: TRBJ2-7
clone_size: -
cdr3_nt: TGTGCCAGCAGCGAAAAGGGCAGGGGTGGTAGCAGAACCTACGAGCAGTACTTC
cdr3_aa: CASSEKGRGGSRTYEQYF

v_call: TRBV28
d_call: -
j_call: TRBJ2-7
clone_size: -
cdr3_nt: TGTGCCAGCAGTTTACTTATGCGGGGGCAGTACTTC
cdr3_aa: CASSLLMRGQYF

v_call: TRBV2
d_call: -
j_call: TRBJ2-7
clone_size: -
cdr3_nt: TGTGCCAGCACCTTAGGGGCAGGGTCCTACGAGCAGTACTTC
cdr3_aa: CASTLGAGSYEQYF

v_call: TRBV18
d_call: -
j_call: TRBJ1-2
clone_size: -
cdr3_nt: TGTGCCAGCTCACCCCTTGGGGCGGACTGGGGTGGCTACACCTTC
cdr3_aa: CASSPLGADWGGYTF

v_call: TRBV5-4
d_call: -
j_call: TRBJ2-5
clone_size: -
cdr3_nt: TGTGCCAGCAGCTTGGCCCCCCCGGGGAGGCGTGGGACCCAGTACTTC
cdr3_aa: CASSLAPPGRRGTQYF